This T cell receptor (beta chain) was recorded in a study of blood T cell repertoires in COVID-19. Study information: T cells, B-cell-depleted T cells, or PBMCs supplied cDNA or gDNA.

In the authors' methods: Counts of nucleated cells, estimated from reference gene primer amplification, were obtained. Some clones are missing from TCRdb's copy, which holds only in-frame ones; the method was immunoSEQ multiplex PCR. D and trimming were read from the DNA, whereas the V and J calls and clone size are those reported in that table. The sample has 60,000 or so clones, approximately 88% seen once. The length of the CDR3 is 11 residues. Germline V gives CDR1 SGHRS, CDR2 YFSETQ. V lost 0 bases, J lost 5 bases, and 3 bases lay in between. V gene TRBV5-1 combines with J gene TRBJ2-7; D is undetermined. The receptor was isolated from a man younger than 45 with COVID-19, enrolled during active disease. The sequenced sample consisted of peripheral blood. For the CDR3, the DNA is TGCGCCAGCAGCTTGGACAACGAGCAGTACTTC. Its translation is CASSLDNEQYF.